The 5 T cell receptor beta chains in this list originate from one sample, sequenced in a study of blood T cell repertoires in COVID-19. Sequencing used immunoSEQ multiplex PCR; TCRdb keeps in-frame clones, though not all of them. This sample has 200,000 to 250,000 clones, with 75% to 90% found just once. The sequencing sample was made of peripheral blood. Every receptor here comes from a woman between 35 and 50 years old with acute or convalescent COVID-19.

The J gene is TRBJ2-1, the V gene TRBV2; 10 bases line up with TRBD2. CDR1 and CDR2 from the germline V gene are SNHLY and FYNNEI. This CDR3 contains 16 residues. The V and J ends lost 9 bases and 4 bases, in that order; junction bases with no gene match: 12. For the CDR3, the DNA is TGTGCCAGTTATCCGGGACTAGCGAGGGGTTACAATGAGCAGTTCTTC. Its protein product is CASYPGLARGYNEQFF.

V gene TRBV30 combines with J gene TRBJ1-2; no reliable D call. V lost 4 bases to trimming and J lost 5 bases, with 11 bases between them. The V gene's germline CDR1 is GTSNPN and CDR2 SVGIG (reference sequence). This CDR3 is 12 amino acids long. DNA of the CDR3: TGTGCCTGGAACCTGGCAAAATATGGCTACACCTTC. Protein: CAWNLAKYGYTF.

The rearrangement links TRBV5-1 to TRBJ2-6; 9 bases line up with TRBD2. CDR1 SGHRS and CDR2 YFSETQ come from the germline V gene. The CDR3 has 18 amino acids. Trimming took 4 bases from V and 2 from J; bases not matched to a gene: 10. The CDR3 DNA reads as TGCGCCAGCAGCCCGCAGGCGGGGGGGTTAACTGGGGCCAACGTCCTGACTTTC. It codes for CASSPQAGGLTGANVLTF.

The DNA of the CDR3 is TGTGCCAGCAGAGACAGGGGGAACAATGAGCAGTTCTTC. Amino acids: CASRDRGNNEQFF. The rearrangement uses TRBV2 and TRBJ2-1; TRBD1 matches 9 bases. The CDR3 extends over 13 amino acids. Germline lookup yields CDR1 SNHLY and CDR2 FYNNEI. The junction had 2 bases not matched to a gene; V was cut back by 6 bases and J by 5 bases.

This chain uses TRBV9 with TRBJ2-2; D possibly corresponds to TRBD2 (7 bases). Deletions cut 3 bases from V and 7 bases from J, with 19 bases between. This CDR3 contains 16 residues. The germline V gene encodes CDR1 SGDLS and CDR2 YYNGEE. CDR3 protein: CASSASPRGADGELFF. The CDR3 DNA follows: TGTGCCAGCAGCGCATCTCCCCGGGGGGCCGACGGGGAGCTGTTTTTT.